One sample yielded the 13 T cell receptor beta chains listed below, sequenced in a study of cytomegalovirus exposure and HLA in healthy donors. TCRdb's copy holds only in-frame clones and misses some; the assay was immunoSEQ multiplex PCR. The table has around 200,000 clones, about 91% seen once. The specimen was PBMCs. All receptors come from a woman aged 18-35 years in good health and CMV-seronegative.

This clone was found once. The V call is TRBV6-4, the J call TRBJ2-5; TRBD1 matches at 12 bases. The CDR3 runs 15 residues. Trimming removed 2 bases from V and 4 bases from J; junction bases left unmatched: 2. Germline-derived CDR1 and CDR2 are MRHNA and SNTAGT. This CDR3 reads CASSDGTGGAETQYF. The CDR3 DNA reads as TGTGCCAGCAGTGACGGGACAGGGGGCGCAGAGACCCAGTACTTC.

This chain connects TRBV19 to TRBJ1-5; TRBD1 matches 7 bases. The CDR3 consists of 18 residues. Germline V CDR1 and CDR2: LNHDA, SQIVND (reference sequence). Trimming removed 5 bases from V and 5 bases from J; junction bases left unmatched: 18. CDR3 residues: CASSPSGGKLVSDQPQHF. CDR3 DNA sequence: TGTGCCAGTAGTCCCTCAGGGGGGAAGCTTGTTTCGGATCAGCCCCAGCATTTT.

The V and J genes are TRBV30 and TRBJ1-5; 7 bases are shared with TRBD1. Unmatched junction bases numbered 3, after V lost 0 bases and J lost 1 base. This CDR3 comprises 15 residues. CDR1 is GTSNPN, CDR2 SVGIG, per germline (reference sequence). This CDR3 is CAWSVGGRSNQPQHF. CDR3 in DNA: TGTGCCTGGAGTGTAGGGGGCAGGAGCAATCAGCCCCAGCATTTT. Together with reference TRBV30 and TRBJ1-5, the CDR3 gives the full variable domain: SQTIHQWPATLVQPVGSPLSLECTVEGTSNPNLYWYRQAAGRGLQLLFYSVGIGQISSEVPQNLSASRPQDRQFILSSKKLLLSDSGFYLCAWSVGGRSNQPQHFGDGTRLSIL.

CDR3 nucleotide sequence: TGTGCCAGCAGCTTTGGAGGGTATGATACCGGGGAGCTGTTTTTT. Translated, it gives CASSFGGYDTGELFF. J is TRBJ2-2 and V is TRBV7-6, with D perhaps matching TRBD2 (6 bases). The CDR3 runs to 15 residues. The germline V gene encodes CDR1 SGHVS and CDR2 FNYEAQ. V lost 3 bases, J lost 5 bases, and 13 bases lay in between.

Here the CDR3 reads CAWRPGLAGGYEQYF. The CDR3 DNA sequence: TGTGCCTGGAGACCGGGACTAGCGGGGGGATACGAGCAGTACTTC. The chain combines TRBV30 with TRBJ2-7, with TRBD2 matching 15 bases. Trimming at V came to 3 bases and at J to 4 bases, leaving 4 bases not matched to a gene. This CDR3 has 15 amino acids. Per the germline V gene, CDR1 is GTSNPN and CDR2 is SVGIG (reference sequence).

This clone appeared a single time. The rearrangement uses TRBV2 and TRBJ2-2; possibly TRBD2 for D (5 bases). This CDR3 comprises 14 residues. Trimming shortened V by 2 bases and J by 7 bases, and 11 bases separated the two germline ends. Germline V gene data show CDR1 as SNHLY and CDR2 as FYNNEI. CDR3 amino acids: CASSETAVYGELFF. CDR3 DNA: TGTGCCAGCAGTGAAACAGCGGTCTACGGGGAGCTGTTTTTT.

The rearrangement uses TRBV4-3 and TRBJ2-3; 12 bases agree with TRBD2. Trimming took 1 base from V and 0 from J; bases not matched to a gene: 5. Germline assignment: CDR1 LGHNA and CDR2 YSLEER. The CDR3 totals 18 residues. CDR3 loop: CASSQGTGLAGSTDTQYF. The CDR3 coding sequence is TGCGCCAGCAGCCAAGGAACCGGACTAGCGGGAAGCACAGATACGCAGTATTTT.

V usage is TRBV28 and J usage is TRBJ1-2; 10 nucleotides agree with TRBD1. Losses at the gene ends were 4 bases for V and 7 bases for J; bases not matched to a gene: 6. This CDR3 spans 14 amino acids. In germline, CDR1 is MDHEN, CDR2 SYDVKM. The CDR3 protein is CASSWMTGGLGYTF. The CDR3, as DNA: TGTGCCAGCAGTTGGATGACAGGGGGCCTTGGCTACACCTTC.

The chain uses TRBV5-1 and TRBJ2-5, with TRBD1 identical over 10 bases. This CDR3 spans 15 amino acids. With 4 bases clipped from V and 4 bases from J, the junction kept 7 bases outside the gene matches. The germline V gene has CDR1 SGHRS and CDR2 YFSETQ. CDR3 bases: TGCGCCAGCAGCCTCGGGACAGGGGCTGGAGAGACCCAGTACTTC. Translated, it gives CASSLGTGAGETQYF.

The J gene is TRBJ1-4, the V gene TRBV7-2; D perhaps matches TRBD1 (5 bases). The V end lost 1 base, the J end lost 0 bases, and 15 bases lay between the germline ends. Germline loops: CDR1 SGHTA, CDR2 FQGNSA. This CDR3 is 18 amino acids long. CDR3 in amino acids: CASSLVSGVGATNEKLFF. The DNA of the CDR3 is TGTGCCAGCAGCTTAGTATCGGGGGTAGGGGCAACTAATGAAAAACTGTTTTTT.

The rearrangement joins TRBV5-6 to TRBJ2-7; 12 nucleotides align to TRBD2. CDR3 length equals 15 residues. Germline CDR1 reads SGHDT; CDR2 reads YYEEEE. V was pared by 2 bases and J by 5 bases, with 5 bases of the junction left unmatched. The CDR3 DNA is TGTGCCAGCAGCTTCTCTAGCGGGAGGGGCGACGAGCAGTACTTC. Amino acid sequence: CASSFSSGRGDEQYF. Full variable domain (rest looked up from reference TRBV5-6 and TRBJ2-7): DAGVTQSPTHLIKTRGQQVTLRCSPKSGHDTVSWYQQALGQGPQFIFQYYEEEERQRGNFPDRFSGHQFPNYSSELNVNALLLGDSALYLCASSFSSGRGDEQYFGPGTRLTVT.

This rearrangement joins TRBV5-6 to TRBJ2-5; D is possibly TRBD1 (6 bases). The CDR3 has 14 amino acids. The V and J ends lost 0 bases and 2 bases respectively, with 8 bases between them. Germline V lookup: CDR1 SGHDT, CDR2 YYEEEE. The CDR3 region is CASSLGGRQETQYF. The CDR3 DNA reads as TGTGCCAGCAGCTTGGGGGGGCGGCAAGAGACCCAGTACTTC.

V is TRBV10-3 and J is TRBJ2-1, with TRBD2 matching 10 bases. The CDR3 extends over 14 amino acids. Germline values: CDR1 ENHRY, CDR2 SYGVKD. Trimming cost V 10 bases and J 4 bases; bases outside gene matches: 7. The DNA of the CDR3 is TGTGCCACCCGCCCAGCGGGGGGGTACAATGAGCAGTTCTTC. Translated, it gives CATRPAGGYNEQFF.